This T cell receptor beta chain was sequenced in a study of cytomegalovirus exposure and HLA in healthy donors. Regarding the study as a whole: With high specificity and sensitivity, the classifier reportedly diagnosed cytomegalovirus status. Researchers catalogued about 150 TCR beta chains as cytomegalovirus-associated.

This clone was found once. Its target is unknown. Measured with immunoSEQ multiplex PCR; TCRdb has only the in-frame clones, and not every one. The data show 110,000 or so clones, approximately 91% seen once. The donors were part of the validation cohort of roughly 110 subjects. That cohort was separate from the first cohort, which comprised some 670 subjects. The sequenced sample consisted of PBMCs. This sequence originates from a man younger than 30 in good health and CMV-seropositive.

This CDR3 reads CASILTGSNQPQHF. CDR3 DNA: TGTGCCAGTATCCTGACAGGGAGCAATCAGCCCCAGCATTTT. The chain joins TRBV5-8 to TRBJ1-5; 7 nucleotides align to TRBD1. The ends lost 8 bases at V and 1 base at J; junction bases unmatched: 6. The germline gives CDR1 SGHTS, CDR2 YDEGEE. The CDR3 totals 14 residues.